The sample holds many counts of the clone carrying this TCR beta chain. The CDR3 is made up of 16 amino acids. CDR1 and CDR2 (germline): MNHNS, SASEGT. V lost 3 bases, J lost 7 bases, and 18 bases lay in between. Thyroid surgery had not been preceded by any treatment in any patient. The record originates from a study of metastatic and nonmetastatic thyroid tumors. Authors' processing steps: CDR3 differences across clinicopathological groups were used to build a distant-metastasis classifier for papillary thyroid cancer. TCRdb reprocessed the PCR reads via MiXCR. The V and J calls and clone size are TCRdb's, not the authors'. The data contain over 20,000 clones, under 30% of them singletons.

Sequences were obtained from tumor tissue. This chain uses TRBV6-1 with TRBJ1-4; tentative D call: TRBD1 (6 bases). The sequence was obtained from a male donor with papillary thyroid cancer or a benign thyroid nodule (not recorded which). Some clones in this sample may be carry-over from other donors' samples. The CDR3 region is CASSDGTGTGGEKLFF. CDR3 DNA: TGTGCCAGCAGTGACGGAACAGGGACCGGGGGTGAAAAACTGTTTTTT.